The rows below give T cell receptor beta chains drawn from one sample of a study of technical replicates of blood from several donors. Generated by immunoSEQ multiplex PCR, the TCRdb table keeps only in-frame clones and is missing some. The data contain about 76,000 clones, around 85% of them singletons. Sequenced: PBMCs. The source of these receptors is a human donor in good health. Some clones in this sample may be carry-over from other donors' samples. CDR3s include the opening cysteine and the closing phenylalanine or tryptophan.

>TRBV27|TRBJ1-5
CASSTLAGANQPQHF
>TRBV19|TRBJ2-7
CASSRGRDYEQYF
>TRBV4-1|TRBJ1-6
CASSQDGDSLDSPLHF
>TRBV5-5|TRBJ1-1
CASSLGSNTEAFF
>TRBV5-1|TRBJ1-5
CASSWDMNQPQHF
>TRBV30|TRBJ1-6
CAIDRGMESPLHF
>TRBV11-2|TRBJ1-4
CASSRAATNEKLFF
>TRBV5-1|TRBJ2-7
CASSPLAGGPYEQYF
>TRBV5-1|TRBJ2-1
CASSLLAVSYNEQFF
>TRBV27|TRBJ2-7
CASSRTVSYEQYF
>TRBV18|TRBJ2-1
CASSLRSEDNEQFF
>TRBV10-3|TRBJ2-3
CAISIRLATTDTQYF
>TRBV5-1|TRBJ1-1
CASSLAPQGAGTEAFF
>TRBV30|TRBJ2-3
CACSGTGGTDTQYF
>TRBV2|TRBJ1-1
CASHADSEQSEAFF
>TRBV30|TRBJ2-3
CAWSRVTDTQYF
>TRBV7-2|TRBJ2-7
CASSLAGTSGIEQYF
>TRBV30|TRBJ2-1
CAWKTGNEQFF
>TRBV4-2|TRBJ1-2
CASSLPTGAGGYGYTF
>TRBV6-4|TRBJ2-3
CASSDSGRATDTQYF
>TRBV4-1|TRBJ2-3
CASSHLPSGGATDTQYF
>TRBV6-1|TRBJ1-1
CASSRGEAFF